The 9 T cell receptor beta chains given below trace back to one sample, sequenced in a study of low-dose radiotherapy and immunotherapy resistance in tumors. Primers targeting TRAV and TRBV primed first-strand cDNA, covering alpha and beta chains. TCRs underwent 20 PCR cycles of amplification with a constant-region primer and V-primer adapter. TCRdb ran MiXCR on the reads and lists one entry per CDR3 protein. The sample gives roughly 7,300 distinct CDR3 sequences, 84% of which show up once; about 6% is in the top ten. These receptors were taken from a human donor with advanced metastatic prostate, ovarian, gallbladder or colorectal cancer (not recorded which). This table probably holds off-target reads from a library built for another chain.

The chain recombines TRBV7-3 with TRBJ1-5; no definite D call. V was cut by 0 bases and J by 6 bases, with 6 bases left in between. CDR1 and CDR2 from the germline V gene are SGHTA and FQGTGA. The CDR3 runs to 13 residues. The CDR3 reads CASSLTASQPQHF. DNA of the CDR3: TGTGCCAGCAGCTTAACGGCTAGTCAGCCCCAGCATTTT. The whole variable domain, remainder taken from reference TRBV7-3 and TRBJ1-5, is GAGVSQTPSNKVTEKGKYVELRCDPISGHTALYWYRQSLGQGPEFLIYFQGTGAADDSGLPNDRFFAVRPEGSVSTLKIQRTERGDSAVYLCASSLTASQPQHFGDGTRLSIL.

The rearrangement links TRBV5-1 to TRBJ2-2, with D perhaps TRBD2 (5 bases). CDR1 is SGHRS and CDR2 is YFSETQ in the germline V gene. With 0 bases removed from V and 11 bases from J, the gap between germline ends came to 8 bases. This CDR3 has 12 residues. This chain's CDR3 is CASSLEGRELFF. In nucleotides, the CDR3 is TGCGCCAGCAGCTTGGAAGGGAGAGAGCTGTTTTTT.

The CDR3: CASSRGRAEGNEQFF. CDR3 sequence (DNA): TGTGCCAGCAGTCGCGGGCGGGCGGAAGGGAATGAGCAGTTCTTC. The V gene is TRBV12-3 or TRBV12-4, the J gene TRBJ2-1, with D tentatively TRBD2 (5 bases). The CDR3 loop spans 15 amino acids. Trimming left V 5 bases short and J 7 bases short, with 18 bases between.

This sequence joins TRBV5-3 and TRBJ1-3; D not certain. Being an ORF, TRBV5-3 has a function that is uncertain. The CDR3 covers 12 residues. V shed 8 bases and J shed 4 bases, with 10 bases lying between them. The CDR3 DNA sequence: TGTGCCAGCGGCGAGGACGGAAACACCATATATTTT. This sequence encodes CASGEDGNTIYF.

DNA for the CDR3: TGCAGCGTTGAAGGTTGGGGGGGAACTGAAGCTTTCTTT. This encodes CSVEGWGGTEAFF. The rearrangement uses TRBV29-1 and TRBJ1-1, with D maybe TRBD1 (5 bases). This CDR3 spans 13 amino acids. V was shortened by 1 base and J by 5 bases, with 11 bases between the two germline ends. Germline V gives CDR1 SQVTM, CDR2 ANQGSEA.

The table lists this clonotype with a count of one. The CDR3 DNA sequence: TGTGCCAGCAGCTTGAGAGTGTCCAATGAGCAGTTCTTC. Protein: CASSLRVSNEQFF. V is TRBV5-8 and J is TRBJ2-1, with no clear D. The CDR3 consists of 13 residues. CDR1 SGHTS and CDR2 YDEGEE come from the germline V gene. V dropped 1 base and J dropped 6 bases, with 8 bases sitting between them.

This clonotype was found once. V and J are TRBV4-1 and TRBJ1-5; D is perhaps TRBD1 (5 bases). Germline values: CDR1 MGHRA, CDR2 YSYEKL. The CDR3 consists of 14 residues. Trimming took 5 bases from V and 1 from J, leaving 9 bases between them. The chain's CDR3 is CASSETGSNQPQHF. In DNA form, the CDR3 reads TGCGCCAGCAGCGAAACAGGCAGCAATCAGCCCCAGCATTTT.

V and J are TRBV5-1 and TRBJ2-7; D is ambiguous. CDR3 length: 16 amino acids. The V end was cut by 4 bases, the J end by 2 bases, with 19 bases between. The germline V gene has CDR1 SGHRS and CDR2 YFSETQ. DNA for the CDR3: TGCGCCAGCAGCCCAGCCACAGAATTATTGGCCTACGAGCAGTACTTC. Its translation is CASSPATELLAYEQYF.

This clonotype was picked up one time. The gene calls are TRBV3-1 and TRBJ2-7; tentative D call: TRBD2 (5 bases). Germline V gene sequence: CDR1 LGHDT, CDR2 YNNKEL (reference sequence). Trimming left V 5 bases short and J 2 bases short, with 16 bases between. The CDR3 loop spans 15 amino acids. The CDR3 region is CASSELMEETYEQYF. The CDR3, as DNA: TGTGCCAGCAGCGAGCTGATGGAGGAGACCTACGAGCAGTACTTC.